One and the same sample provided the 6 T cell receptor beta chains below, sequenced in a study of neurological immune-mediated disorders. TCRdb processed the 5' RACE reads anew with MiXCR; each CDR3 protein has one entry. The table records approximately 52,000 distinct CDR3 sequences, about 3.7% of them present only once. The sequenced sample consisted of PBMCs. These TCRs come from a man in his forties with multiple sclerosis.

The sample holds many counts of this clonotype. The chain carries TRBV5-1 and TRBJ1-1, with no clear D. CDR3 length equals 13 residues. Trimming took off 2 bases at V and 5 bases at J, with 10 bases between the two ends. Per germline, CDR1 SGHRS and CDR2 YFSETQ. The CDR3 reads CASSFNGRTEAFF. CDR3 coding DNA: TGCGCCAGCAGCTTTAACGGACGGACTGAAGCTTTCTTT.

The sample holds many counts of this clonotype. V gene TRBV20-1 combines with J gene TRBJ2-7; D remains unclear. The V end was cut by 6 bases, the J end by 0 bases, with 15 bases between. This CDR3 is built from 14 residues. Germline V gene sequence: CDR1 DFQATT, CDR2 SNEGSKA (reference sequence). The CDR3 protein is CSALRAGSSYEQYF. CDR3 DNA: TGCAGTGCCCTACGTGCAGGCAGCTCCTACGAGCAGTACTTC.

This clonotype was detected many times. The chain uses TRBV20-1 and TRBJ2-4, with 7 bases fitting TRBD2. This CDR3 is built from 11 residues. The junction had 5 bases not matched to a gene; V was cut back by 6 bases and J by 9 bases. Germline CDR1 is DFQATT and CDR2 is SNEGSKA (reference sequence). CDR3 loop: CSARPGGIQYF. As DNA, the CDR3 is TGCAGTGCCCGACCGGGGGGCATTCAGTACTTC.

This clonotype was recorded at least ten times. This chain connects TRBV29-1 to TRBJ1-6, with D tentatively TRBD1 (5 bases). CDR3 size: 14 residues. CDR1 SQVTM and CDR2 ANQGSEA come from the germline V gene. With 3 bases removed from V and 12 bases from J, the gap between germline ends came to 18 bases. In DNA, the CDR3 is TGCAGCGTTGAGTTGGGGGACGGGAGAGGACCCCTCCACTTT. Amino acid sequence: CSVELGDGRGPLHF. The whole variable domain, filled in from reference TRBV29-1 and TRBJ1-6, reads SAVISQKPSRDICQRGTSLTIQCQVDSQVTMMFWYRQQPGQSLTLIATANQGSEATYESGFVIDKFPISRPNLTFSTLTVSNMSPEDSSIYLCSVELGDGRGPLHFGNGTRLTVT.

This clonotype occurred many times. This sequence joins TRBV20-1 and TRBJ2-7; D is ambiguous. Germline assignment: CDR1 DFQATT and CDR2 SNEGSKA (reference sequence). The germline V and J ends were trimmed by 3 bases and 0 bases, with 15 bases remaining between them. The CDR3 has 15 amino acids. The CDR3 protein is CSARTPQSGSYEQYF. The CDR3 DNA reads TGCAGTGCTAGGACCCCCCAATCGGGCTCCTACGAGCAGTACTTC.

This clonotype was counted a few times. The V call is TRBV18, the J call TRBJ1-4; TRBD1 is a possible D gene (6 bases). The germline V and J ends were trimmed by 3 bases and 6 bases, with 14 bases remaining between them. The CDR3 covers 15 residues. In germline, CDR1 is KGHSH, CDR2 LQKENI. The CDR3 DNA is TGTGCCAGCTCACCTACTCAGGACAGCGATGAAAAACTGTTTTTT. It yields the protein CASSPTQDSDEKLFF.